This entry features one T cell receptor (beta chain) sequence. TCRdb's table, derived via immunoSEQ multiplex PCR, lists solely in-frame clones and lacks some. The sample has about 670,000 clones; about 87% are singletons. The length of the CDR3 is 16 residues. Germline V gene sequence: CDR1 SGHTS, CDR2 YDEGEE. Trimming removed 3 bases from V and 3 bases from J, with 16 bases in between. The data originate from a study of blood T cell repertoires in COVID-19. About the study: Specimens from acute and convalescent COVID-19 originated in the United States, Italy and Spain.

Sample: peripheral blood. The TCR sequence derives from a young woman with acute or convalescent COVID-19. The chain combines TRBV5-8 with TRBJ1-3, with a possible D match to TRBD1 (5 bases). The CDR3 nucleotides read TGTGCCAGCAGCTGGGCCCGGGGGTCAGGTGGAAACACCATATATTTT. It encodes CASSWARGSGGNTIYF.